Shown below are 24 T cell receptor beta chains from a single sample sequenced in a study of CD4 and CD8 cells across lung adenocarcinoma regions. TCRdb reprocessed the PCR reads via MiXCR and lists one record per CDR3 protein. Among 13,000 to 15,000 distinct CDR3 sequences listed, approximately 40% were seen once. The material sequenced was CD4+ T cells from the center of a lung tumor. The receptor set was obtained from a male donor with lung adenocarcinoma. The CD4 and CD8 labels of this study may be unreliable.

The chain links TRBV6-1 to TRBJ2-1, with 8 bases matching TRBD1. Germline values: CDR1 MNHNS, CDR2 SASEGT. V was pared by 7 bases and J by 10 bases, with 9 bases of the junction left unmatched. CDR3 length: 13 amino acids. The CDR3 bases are TGTGCCAGCATTGGACAGGGAGCCTACGAGCAGTTCTTC. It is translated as CASIGQGAYEQFF.

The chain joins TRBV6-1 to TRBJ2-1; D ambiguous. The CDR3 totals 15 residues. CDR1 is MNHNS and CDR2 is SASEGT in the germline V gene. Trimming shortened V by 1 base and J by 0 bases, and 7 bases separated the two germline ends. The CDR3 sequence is CASSEGGYSYNEQFF. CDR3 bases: TGTGCCAGCAGTGAAGGGGGTTACTCCTACAATGAGCAGTTCTTC.

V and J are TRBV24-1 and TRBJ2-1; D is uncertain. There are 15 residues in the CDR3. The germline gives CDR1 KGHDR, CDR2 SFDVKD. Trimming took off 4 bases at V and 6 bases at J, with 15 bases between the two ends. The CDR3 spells CATSENTSPLNEQFF. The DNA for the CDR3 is TGTGCCACCAGTGAGAATACCTCTCCCCTCAATGAGCAGTTCTTC.

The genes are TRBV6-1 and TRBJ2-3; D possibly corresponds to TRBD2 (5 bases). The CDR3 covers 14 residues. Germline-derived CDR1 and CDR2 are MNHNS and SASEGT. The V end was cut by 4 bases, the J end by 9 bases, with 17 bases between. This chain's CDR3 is CASSGESGQETQYF. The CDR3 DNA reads TGTGCCAGCAGTGGGGAGAGTGGCCAGGAGACGCAGTATTTT.

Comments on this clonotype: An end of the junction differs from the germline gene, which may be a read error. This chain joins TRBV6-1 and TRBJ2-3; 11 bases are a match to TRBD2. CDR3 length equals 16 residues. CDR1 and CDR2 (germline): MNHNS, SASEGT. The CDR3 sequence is CASSANLAGGNDTQYF. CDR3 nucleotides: TGTGCCAGCAGTGCCAATCTAGCGGGAGGCAACGATACGCAGTATTTC.

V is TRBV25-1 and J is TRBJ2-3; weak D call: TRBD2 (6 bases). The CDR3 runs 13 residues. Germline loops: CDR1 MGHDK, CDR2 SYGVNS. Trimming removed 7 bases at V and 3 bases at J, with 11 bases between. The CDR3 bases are TGTGCCAGCAAGGGACTCACTACAGATACGCAGTATTTT. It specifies CASKGLTTDTQYF.

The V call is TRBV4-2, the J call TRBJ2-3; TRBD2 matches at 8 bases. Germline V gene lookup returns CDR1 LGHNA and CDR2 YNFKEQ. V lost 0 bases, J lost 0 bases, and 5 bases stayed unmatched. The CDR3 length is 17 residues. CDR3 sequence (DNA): TGTGCCAGCAGCCAAGATGAGACTAGCGTAAGCACAGATACGCAGTATTTT. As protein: CASSQDETSVSTDTQYF.

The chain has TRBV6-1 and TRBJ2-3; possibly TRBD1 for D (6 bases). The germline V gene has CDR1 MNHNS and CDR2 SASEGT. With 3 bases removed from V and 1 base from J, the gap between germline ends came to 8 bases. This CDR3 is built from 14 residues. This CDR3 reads CASSERTGTDTQYF. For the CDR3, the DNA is TGTGCCAGCAGTGAGAGGACAGGCACAGATACGCAGTATTTT.

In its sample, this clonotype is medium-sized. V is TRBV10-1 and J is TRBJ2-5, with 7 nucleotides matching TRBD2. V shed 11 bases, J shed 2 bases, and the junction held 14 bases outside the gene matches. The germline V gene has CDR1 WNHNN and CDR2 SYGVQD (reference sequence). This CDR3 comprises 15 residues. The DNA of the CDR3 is TGCGCCCGCACCCCGCTGACTAGCCGTCAAGAGACCCAGTACTTC. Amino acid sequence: CARTPLTSRQETQYF.

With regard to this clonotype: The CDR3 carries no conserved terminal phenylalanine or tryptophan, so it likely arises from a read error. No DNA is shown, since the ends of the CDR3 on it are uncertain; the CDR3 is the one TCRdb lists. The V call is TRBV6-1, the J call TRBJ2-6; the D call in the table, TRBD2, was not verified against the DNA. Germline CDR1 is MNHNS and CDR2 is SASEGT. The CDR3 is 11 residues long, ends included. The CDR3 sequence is CASSEAGLAGA.

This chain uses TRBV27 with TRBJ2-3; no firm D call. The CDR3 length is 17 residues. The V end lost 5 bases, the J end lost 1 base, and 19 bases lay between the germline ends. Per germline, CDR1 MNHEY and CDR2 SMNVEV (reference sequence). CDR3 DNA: TGTGCCAGCAGTCCTGGCCGAGTAGCTTGTGGCACAGATACGCAGTATTTT. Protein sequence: CASSPGRVACGTDTQYF.

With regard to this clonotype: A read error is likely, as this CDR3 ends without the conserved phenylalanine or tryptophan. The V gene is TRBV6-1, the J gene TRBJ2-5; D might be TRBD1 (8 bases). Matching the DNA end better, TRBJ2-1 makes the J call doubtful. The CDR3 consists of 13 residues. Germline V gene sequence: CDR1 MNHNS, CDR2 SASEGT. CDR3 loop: CASRQGGAESQFS. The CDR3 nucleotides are TGTGCCAGCAGACAGGGGGGGGCAGAGTCCCAGTTCTCG.

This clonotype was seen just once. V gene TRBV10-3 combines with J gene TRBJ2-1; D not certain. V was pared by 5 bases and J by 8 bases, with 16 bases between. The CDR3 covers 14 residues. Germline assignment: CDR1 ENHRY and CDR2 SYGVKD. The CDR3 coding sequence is TGTGCCATCAGTTTGGAGTATTCGGTACATGAGCAGTTCTTC. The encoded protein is CAISLEYSVHEQFF.

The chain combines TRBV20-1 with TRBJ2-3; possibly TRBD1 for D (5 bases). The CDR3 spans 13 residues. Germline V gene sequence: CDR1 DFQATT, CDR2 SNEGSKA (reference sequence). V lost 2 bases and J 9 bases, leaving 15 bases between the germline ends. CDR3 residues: CSARRPDTPTQYF. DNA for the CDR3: TGCAGTGCTAGACGCCCGGACACCCCAACGCAGTATTTT.

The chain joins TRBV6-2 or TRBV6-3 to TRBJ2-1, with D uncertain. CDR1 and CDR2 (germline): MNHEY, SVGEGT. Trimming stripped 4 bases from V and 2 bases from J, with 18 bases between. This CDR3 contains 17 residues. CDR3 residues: CASSSSLSFRAYNEQFF. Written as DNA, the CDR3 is TGTGCCAGCAGTTCTTCCCTTAGTTTTCGCGCCTACAATGAGCAGTTCTTC.

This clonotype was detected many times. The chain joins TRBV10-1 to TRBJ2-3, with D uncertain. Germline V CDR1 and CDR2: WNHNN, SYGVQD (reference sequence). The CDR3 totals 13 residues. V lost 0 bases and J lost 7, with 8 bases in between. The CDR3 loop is CASSESTGHTQYF. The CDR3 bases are TGCGCCAGCAGTGAGTCGACCGGGCATACGCAGTATTTT.

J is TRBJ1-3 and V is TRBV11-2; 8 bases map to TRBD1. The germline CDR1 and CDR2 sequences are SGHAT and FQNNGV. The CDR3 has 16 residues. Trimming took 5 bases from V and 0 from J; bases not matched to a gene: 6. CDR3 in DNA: TGTGCCAGCAGCACGGGACAGGCGACCTCTGGAAACACCATATATTTT. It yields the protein CASSTGQATSGNTIYF.

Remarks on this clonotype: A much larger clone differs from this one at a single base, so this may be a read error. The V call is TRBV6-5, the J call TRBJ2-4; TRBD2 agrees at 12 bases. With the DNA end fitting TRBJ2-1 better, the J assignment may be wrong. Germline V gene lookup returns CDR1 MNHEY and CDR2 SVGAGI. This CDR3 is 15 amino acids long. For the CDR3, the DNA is TGTGCCAGCAGTTACTGGACTAGCGGGACCTACGAGCAGTTCTTC. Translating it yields CASSYWTSGTYEQFF.

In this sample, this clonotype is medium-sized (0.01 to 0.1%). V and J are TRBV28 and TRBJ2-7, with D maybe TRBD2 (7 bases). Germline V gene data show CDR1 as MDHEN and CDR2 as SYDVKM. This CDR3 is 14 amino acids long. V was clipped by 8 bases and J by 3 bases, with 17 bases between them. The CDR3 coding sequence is TGTGCCAGCCTAAGTGGGGGGGCTGTCTACGAGCAGTACTTC. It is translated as CASLSGGAVYEQYF.

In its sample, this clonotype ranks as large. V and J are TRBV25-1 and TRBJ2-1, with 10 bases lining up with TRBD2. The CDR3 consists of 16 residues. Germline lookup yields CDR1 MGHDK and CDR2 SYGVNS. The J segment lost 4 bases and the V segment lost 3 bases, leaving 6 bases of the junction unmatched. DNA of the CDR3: TGTGCCAGCAGTGATTCACTAGCGGGGCCTTACAATGAGCAGTTCTTC. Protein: CASSDSLAGPYNEQFF.

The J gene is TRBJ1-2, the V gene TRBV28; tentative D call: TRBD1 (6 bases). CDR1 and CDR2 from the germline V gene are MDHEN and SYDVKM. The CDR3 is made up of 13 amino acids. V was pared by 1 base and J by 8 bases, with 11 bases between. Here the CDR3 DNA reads TGTGCCAGCAGTTTATCATCGGGGACAGGCTACACCTTC. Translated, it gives CASSLSSGTGYTF.

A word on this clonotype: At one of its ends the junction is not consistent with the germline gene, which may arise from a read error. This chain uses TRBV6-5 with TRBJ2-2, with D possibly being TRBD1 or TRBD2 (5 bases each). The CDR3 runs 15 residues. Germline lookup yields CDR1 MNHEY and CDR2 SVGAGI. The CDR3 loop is CASRLQSVIPGTLYF. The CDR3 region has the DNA TGTGCCAGCAGACTCCAGTCTGTGATCCCCGGGACGCTGTATTTT.

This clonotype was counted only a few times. The CDR3 protein is CAIRIQDPGNTIYF. DNA for the CDR3: TGTGCCATCAGGATACAAGACCCTGGAAACACCATATATTTT. V gene TRBV10-3 combines with J gene TRBJ1-3; D uncertain. Germline V gives CDR1 ENHRY, CDR2 SYGVKD. V dropped 6 bases and J dropped 2 bases, with 11 bases sitting between them. This CDR3 is built from 14 residues.

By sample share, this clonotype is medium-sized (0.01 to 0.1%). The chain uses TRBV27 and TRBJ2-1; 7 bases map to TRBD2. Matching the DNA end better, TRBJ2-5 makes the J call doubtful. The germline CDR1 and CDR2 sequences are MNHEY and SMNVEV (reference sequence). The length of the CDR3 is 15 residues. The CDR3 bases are TGTGCCAGCAGTTTATTGATGGGGGGGCAAGAGACCCAGTACTTC. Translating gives CASSLLMGGQETQYF.